The next 2 T cell receptor beta chains were all read from a single sample in a study of regulatory T cells after allogeneic stem cell transplantation. The TCR beta CDR3 region was amplified from SMARTer RACE cDNA made from RNA. TCRdb reprocessed the 5' RACE reads with MiXCR, giving one entry per CDR3 protein. The sample shows 410 or so distinct CDR3 sequences, 20% to 25% of them seen only once. The sample consisted of sorted CD4+ T cells from blood (whether regulatory or conventional is not recorded), taken 30 days after allogeneic stem cell transplant. These receptors were obtained from a human patient who had an allogeneic stem cell transplant, so the T cells may come from the graft donor.

The CDR3 spells CASSQVKTSGRYSGELFF. CDR3 in DNA: TGCGCCAGCAGCCAAGTCAAGACTAGCGGGAGGTATAGCGGGGAGCTGTTTTTT. This chain joins TRBV4-3 and TRBJ2-2, with 13 bases aligning to TRBD2. From germline, CDR1 is LGHNA and CDR2 YSLEER. Germline trimming cut 1 base from V and 7 bases from J; bases unmatched to any gene: 9. This CDR3 is 18 amino acids long.

Relative to its sample, this clonotype is medium-sized. This may arise from a read error, as a much more abundant clone is one base away. V is TRBV7-3 and J is TRBJ2-3; TRBD1 aligns across 11 bases. The V gene's germline CDR1 is SGHTA and CDR2 FQGTGA. CDR3 length: 15 residues. The CDR3 DNA reads TGTACCAGCAGCTTCGGGGACAGGGGGATAGATACGCAGTATTTT. It codes for CTSSFGDRGIDTQYF.